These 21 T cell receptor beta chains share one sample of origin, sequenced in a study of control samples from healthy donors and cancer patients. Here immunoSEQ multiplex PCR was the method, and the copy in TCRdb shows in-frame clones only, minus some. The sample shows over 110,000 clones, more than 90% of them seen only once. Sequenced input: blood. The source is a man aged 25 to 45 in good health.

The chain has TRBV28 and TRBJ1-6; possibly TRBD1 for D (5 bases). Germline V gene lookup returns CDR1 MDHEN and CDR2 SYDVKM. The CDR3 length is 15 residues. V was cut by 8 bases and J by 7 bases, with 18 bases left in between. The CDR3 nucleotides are TGTGCCAGCCATGGCTCCTCAGCAGGGAATTCACCCCTCCACTTT. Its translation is CASHGSSAGNSPLHF.

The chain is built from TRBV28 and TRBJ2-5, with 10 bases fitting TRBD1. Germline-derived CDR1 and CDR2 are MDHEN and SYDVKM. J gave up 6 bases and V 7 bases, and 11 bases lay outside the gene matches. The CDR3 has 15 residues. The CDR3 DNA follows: TGTGCCAGCAATCCTATGGGGACAGGGGTAAAGACCCAGTACTTC. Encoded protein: CASNPMGTGVKTQYF.

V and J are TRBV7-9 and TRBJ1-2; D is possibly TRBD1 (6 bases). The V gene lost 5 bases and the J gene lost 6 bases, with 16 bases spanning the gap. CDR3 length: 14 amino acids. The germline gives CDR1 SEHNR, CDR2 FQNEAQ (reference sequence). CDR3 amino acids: CASSPGWGAHGYTF. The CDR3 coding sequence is TGTGCCAGCAGCCCTGGATGGGGGGCGCATGGCTACACCTTC. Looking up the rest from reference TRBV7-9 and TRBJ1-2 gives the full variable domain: DTGVSQNPRHKITKRGQNVTFRCDPISEHNRLYWYRQTLGQGPEFLTYFQNEAQLEKSRLLSDRFSAERPKGSFSTLEIQRTEQGDSAMYLCASSPGWGAHGYTFGSGTRLTVV.

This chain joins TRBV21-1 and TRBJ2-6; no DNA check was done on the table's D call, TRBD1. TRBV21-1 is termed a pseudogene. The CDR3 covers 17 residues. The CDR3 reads CASSPKTGHSGANVLTF. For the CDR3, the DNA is TGTGCCAGCAGCCCTAAGACAGGACACTCTGGGGCCAACGTCCTGACTTTC.

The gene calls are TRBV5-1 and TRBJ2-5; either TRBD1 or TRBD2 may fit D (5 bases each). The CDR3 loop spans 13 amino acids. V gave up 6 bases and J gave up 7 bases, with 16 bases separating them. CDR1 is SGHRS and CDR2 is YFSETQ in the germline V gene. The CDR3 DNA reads TGCGCCAGCACCCCTGGGGGTGGCGGGACCCAGTACTTC. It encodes CASTPGGGGTQYF.

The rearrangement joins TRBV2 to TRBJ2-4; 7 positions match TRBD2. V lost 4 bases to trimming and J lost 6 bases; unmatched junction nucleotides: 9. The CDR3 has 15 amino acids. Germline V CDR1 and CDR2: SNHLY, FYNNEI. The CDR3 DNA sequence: TGTGCCAGCAGTGGGACGGGAGGTATTGGAAACATTCAGTACTTC. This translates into CASSGTGGIGNIQYF.

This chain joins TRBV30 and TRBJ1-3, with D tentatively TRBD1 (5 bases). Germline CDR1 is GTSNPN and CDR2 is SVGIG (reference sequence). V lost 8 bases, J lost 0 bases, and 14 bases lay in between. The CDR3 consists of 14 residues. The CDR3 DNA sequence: TGTGCCGGAAGACAGCGTACCTCTGGAAACACCATATATTTT. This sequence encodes CAGRQRTSGNTIYF. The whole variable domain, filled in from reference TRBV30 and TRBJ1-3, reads SQTIHQWPATLVQPVGSPLSLECTVEGTSNPNLYWYRQAAGRGLQLLFYSVGIGQISSEVPQNLSASRPQDRQFILSSKKLLLSDSGFYLCAGRQRTSGNTIYFGEGSWLTVV.

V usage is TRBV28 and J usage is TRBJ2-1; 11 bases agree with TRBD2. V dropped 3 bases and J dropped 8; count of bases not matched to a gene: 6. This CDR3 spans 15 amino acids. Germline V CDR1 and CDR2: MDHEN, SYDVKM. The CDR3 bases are TGTGCCAGCAGTTTGGAACTAGCGGGAGTGCATGAGCAGTTCTTC. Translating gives CASSLELAGVHEQFF.

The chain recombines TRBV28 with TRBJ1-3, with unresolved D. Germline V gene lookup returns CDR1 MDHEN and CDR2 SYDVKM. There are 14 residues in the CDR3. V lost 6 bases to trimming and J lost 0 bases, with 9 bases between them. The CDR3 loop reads CASRERHSGNTIYF. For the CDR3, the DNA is TGTGCCAGCAGGGAAAGGCACTCTGGAAACACCATATATTTT.

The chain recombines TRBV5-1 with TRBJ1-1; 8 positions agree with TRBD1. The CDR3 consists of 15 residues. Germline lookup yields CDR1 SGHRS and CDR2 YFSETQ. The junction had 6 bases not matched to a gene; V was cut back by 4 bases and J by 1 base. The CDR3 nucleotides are TGCGCCAGCAGCCTCACCGGGACAGGGAACACTGAAGCTTTCTTT. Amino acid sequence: CASSLTGTGNTEAFF.

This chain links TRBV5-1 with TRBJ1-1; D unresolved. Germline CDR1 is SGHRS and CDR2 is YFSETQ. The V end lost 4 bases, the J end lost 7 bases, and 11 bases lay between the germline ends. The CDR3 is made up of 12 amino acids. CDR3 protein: CASSLLGYEAFF. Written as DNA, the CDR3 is TGCGCCAGCAGCCTGCTCGGGTATGAAGCTTTCTTT. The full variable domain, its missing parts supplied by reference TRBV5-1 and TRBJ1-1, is KAGVTQTPRYLIKTRGQQVTLSCSPISGHRSVSWYQQTPGQGLQFLFEYFSETQRNKGNFPGRFSGRQFSNSRSEMNVSTLELGDSALYLCASSLLGYEAFFGQGTRLTVV.

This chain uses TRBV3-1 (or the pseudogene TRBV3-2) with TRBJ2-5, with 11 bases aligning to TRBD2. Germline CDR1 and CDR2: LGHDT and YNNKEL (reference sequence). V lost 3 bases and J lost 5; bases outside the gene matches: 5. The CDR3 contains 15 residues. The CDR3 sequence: CASSHLAGGFETQYF. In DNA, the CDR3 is TGTGCCAGCAGCCATCTAGCGGGAGGATTTGAGACCCAGTACTTC.

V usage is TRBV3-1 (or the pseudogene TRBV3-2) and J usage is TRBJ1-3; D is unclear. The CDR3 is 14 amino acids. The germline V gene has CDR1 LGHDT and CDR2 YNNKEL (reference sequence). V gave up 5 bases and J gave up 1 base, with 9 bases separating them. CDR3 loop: CASSEAGSGNTIYF. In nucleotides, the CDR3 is TGTGCCAGCAGCGAAGCGGGGTCTGGAAACACCATATATTTT.

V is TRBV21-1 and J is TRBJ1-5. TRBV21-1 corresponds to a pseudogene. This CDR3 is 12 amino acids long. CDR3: CASSKHCQPQHF. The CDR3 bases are TGTGCCAGCAGCAAGCATTGTCAGCCCCAGCATTTT.

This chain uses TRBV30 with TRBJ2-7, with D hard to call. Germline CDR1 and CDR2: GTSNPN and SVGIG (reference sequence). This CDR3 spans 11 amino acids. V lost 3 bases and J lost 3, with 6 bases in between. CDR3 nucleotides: TGTGCCTGGAGCGTAAACTACGAGCAGTACTTC. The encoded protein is CAWSVNYEQYF.

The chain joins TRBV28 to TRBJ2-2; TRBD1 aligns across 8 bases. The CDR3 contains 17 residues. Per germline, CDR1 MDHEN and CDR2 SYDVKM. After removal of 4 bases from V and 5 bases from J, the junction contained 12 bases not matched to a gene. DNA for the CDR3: TGTGCCAGCAGTTCGGGGTCAGGGGGCCCGAGGACCGGGGAGCTGTTTTTT. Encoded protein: CASSSGSGGPRTGELFF.

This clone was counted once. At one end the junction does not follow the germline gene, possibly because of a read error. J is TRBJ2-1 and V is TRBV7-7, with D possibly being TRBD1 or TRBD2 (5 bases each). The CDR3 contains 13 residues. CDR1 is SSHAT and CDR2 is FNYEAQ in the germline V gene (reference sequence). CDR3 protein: CASSLYSGGEQFF. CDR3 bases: TGTGCTAGCAGCTTATACAGTGGGGGTGAGCAGTTCTTC.

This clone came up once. This CDR3 is CASSRRGKDYGYTF. The CDR3 nucleotides read TGTGCCAGCAGTCGCAGGGGAAAGGACTATGGCTACACCTTC. The chain recombines TRBV2 with TRBJ1-2; TRBD1 is a possible D gene (6 bases). Looked up from germline, CDR1 is SNHLY and CDR2 is FYNNEI. The CDR3 runs 14 residues. V was cut by 5 bases and J by 3 bases, with 13 bases left in between.

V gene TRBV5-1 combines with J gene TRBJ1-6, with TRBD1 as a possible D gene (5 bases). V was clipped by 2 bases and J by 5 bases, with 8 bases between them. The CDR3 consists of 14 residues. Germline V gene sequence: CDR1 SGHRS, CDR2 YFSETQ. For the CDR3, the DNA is TGCGCCAGCAGCTTATTGGGGGATAATTCACCCCTCCACTTT. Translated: CASSLLGDNSPLHF.

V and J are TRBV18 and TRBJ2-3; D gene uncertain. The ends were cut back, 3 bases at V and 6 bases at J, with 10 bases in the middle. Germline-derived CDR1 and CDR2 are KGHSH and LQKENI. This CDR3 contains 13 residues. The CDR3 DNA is TGTGCCAGCTCACCGAATCTGGGGGATACGCAGTATTTT. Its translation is CASSPNLGDTQYF.

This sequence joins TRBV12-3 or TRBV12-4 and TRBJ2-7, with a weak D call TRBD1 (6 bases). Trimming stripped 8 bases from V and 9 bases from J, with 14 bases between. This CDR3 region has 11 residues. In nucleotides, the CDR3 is TGTGCCAGCCGGAAAGGGGGTGGGCAGTACTTC. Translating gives CASRKGGGQYF.